This T cell receptor beta chain is from a study of Graves' ophthalmopathy and Graves' hyperthyroidism. Whole-study findings and limits: The study's model predicted ophthalmopathy progression at about 64% sensitivity and 72% to 85% specificity.

About this clonotype itself: Its target is unknown.

There are 16 residues in the CDR3. After removal of 0 bases from V and 6 bases from J, the junction contained 5 bases not matched to a gene. In germline, CDR1 is SEHNR, CDR2 FQNEAQ (reference sequence). Beta-chain TCR CDR3 regions were amplified from RNA transcripts. Second-round multiplex PCR came after a first-round RT-PCR that employed HTBI primers. TCRdb independently ran MiXCR on the multiplex PCR reads; one entry per CDR3 protein. The repertoire includes 500,000 to 600,000 distinct CDR3 sequences, approximately 37% of them detected once, and about 4% sits in the top ten. This clonotype was obtained from an adult man with Graves' hyperthyroidism. The sample consisted of peripheral blood or thyroid tissue (not recorded which). The chain joins TRBV7-9 to TRBJ1-5, with 10 nucleotides matching TRBD1. CDR3 region: CASSLARDRGGQPQHF. The CDR3 nucleotides read TGTGCCAGCAGCTTAGCTAGGGACAGGGGAGGTCAGCCCCAGCATTTT.